The subject of this entry is one T cell receptor beta chain. What it binds is not known. This record comes from a study of PD-1 blockade in classical Hodgkin lymphoma. The repertoire was sequenced with immunoSEQ multiplex PCR; TCRdb's copy has only in-frame clones and lacks some. Altogether 25,000 to 35,000 clones are present, 72% being singletons, with the ten largest covering around 4%. Findings of the study overall: Lower baseline TCR diversity marked trial partial responders and progressors. After ASCT, patients who started nivolumab under 1 year later were excluded. Compared with healthy donors, newly diagnosed patients reportedly showed lower baseline TCR diversity.

The time point denotes: cycle 4 day 1 (C4D1), after five to seven weeks of nivolumab. In every patient, relapse followed autologous stem cell transplantation, while exposure to brentuximab vedotin differed. Germline lookup yields CDR1 SGHTA and CDR2 FQGNSA. The CDR3 runs to 13 residues. The trim removed 7 bases at V and 3 bases at J, leaving 3 bases unmatched. This chain links TRBV7-2 with TRBJ2-3; 8 positions agree with TRBD2. The sample in question was peripheral blood mononuclear cells (PBMCs), obtained before the fourth cycle of nivolumab. The origin of this receptor is a human donor with classical Hodgkin lymphoma. This CDR3 is CASKIAGTDTQYF. The DNA for the CDR3 is TGTGCCAGCAAGATAGCGGGGACAGATACGCAGTATTTT.